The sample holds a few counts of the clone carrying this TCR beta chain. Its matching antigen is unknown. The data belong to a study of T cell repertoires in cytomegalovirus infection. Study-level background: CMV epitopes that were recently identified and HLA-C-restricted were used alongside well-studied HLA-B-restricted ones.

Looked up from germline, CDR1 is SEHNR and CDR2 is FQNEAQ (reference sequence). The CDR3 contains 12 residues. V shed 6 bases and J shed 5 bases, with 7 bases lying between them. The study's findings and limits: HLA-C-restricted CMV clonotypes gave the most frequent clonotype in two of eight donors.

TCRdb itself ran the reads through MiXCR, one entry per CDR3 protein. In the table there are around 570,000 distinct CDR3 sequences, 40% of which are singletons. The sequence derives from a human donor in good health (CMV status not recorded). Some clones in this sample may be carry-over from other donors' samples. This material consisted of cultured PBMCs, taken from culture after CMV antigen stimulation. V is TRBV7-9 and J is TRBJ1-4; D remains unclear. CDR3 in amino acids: CASRKENEKLFF. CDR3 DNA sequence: TGTGCCAGCAGGAAAGAGAATGAAAAACTGTTTTTT.